The T cell receptor beta chain described here comes from a study of T cell repertoires in cytomegalovirus infection. Study background: Through public TCR beta signatures, both CMV infection and matching HLA type were indicated.

Study-wide points: The study found HLA-C-restricted CMV-specific TCR beta clonotypes dominating the ex vivo response. There were carriers of CMV plus the relevant HLA, and cumulative public TCR beta family frequency identified them.

Regarding this clonotype: What it binds is not known.

TCRdb passed the reads through MiXCR, listing each CDR3 protein once. The sample holds about 680,000 distinct CDR3 sequences, around 24% seen once. What was sequenced was CD8+ T cells from PBMCs. The receptor comes from a human donor in good health (CMV status not recorded). Some clones in this sample may be carry-over from other donors' samples.

The CDR3 DNA reads as TGCAGTGCGCCGACAGACATGAACACTGAAGCTTTCTTT. This sequence encodes CSAPTDMNTEAFF. V usage is TRBV20-1 and J usage is TRBJ1-1; weak D call: TRBD1 (5 bases). Germline V gene lookup returns CDR1 DFQATT and CDR2 SNEGSKA (reference sequence). The CDR3 runs 13 residues. The germline V and J ends were trimmed by 6 bases and 0 bases, with 11 bases remaining between them.